The 30 T cell receptor beta chains given below trace back to one sample, sequenced in a study of blood T cell repertoires in COVID-19. The repertoire was sequenced with immunoSEQ multiplex PCR; TCRdb's copy has only in-frame clones and lacks some. The table has approximately 210,000 clones, approximately 80% seen once. The source material was peripheral blood. The receptor source for this set is a man aged 25 to 40 with active or convalescent COVID-19.

V is TRBV6-5 and J is TRBJ1-1; D unresolved. CDR1 and CDR2 (germline): MNHEY, SVGAGI. V lost 7 bases and J lost 8, with 20 bases in between. The CDR3 is 14 amino acids. Here the CDR3 DNA reads TGTGCCAGCACCGAAGGGATGTGGGCGGGAGAAGCTTTCTTT. This gives the protein CASTEGMWAGEAFF.

The chain combines TRBV28 with TRBJ1-3; tentative D call: TRBD1 (5 bases). The CDR3 spans 14 residues. Germline CDR1 and CDR2: MDHEN and SYDVKM. Trimming removed 6 bases at V and 12 bases at J, with 21 bases between. The CDR3 nucleotides read TGTGCCAGCAGCCCGGGGGGGATCCCTGGGGGCATATATTTT. It specifies CASSPGGIPGGIYF.

The rearrangement uses TRBV29-1 and TRBJ2-1, with 8 bases lining up with TRBD1. The germline V gene encodes CDR1 SQVTM and CDR2 ANQGSEA. The CDR3 totals 14 residues. The J segment lost 0 bases and the V segment lost 5 bases, leaving 3 bases of the junction unmatched. CDR3 residues: CSVTGQGSYNEQFF. The CDR3, as DNA: TGCAGCGTTACCGGACAGGGCTCCTACAATGAGCAGTTCTTC.

A few counts support this clone. CDR3 amino acids: CASSLFAMIGDEQFF. The CDR3 nucleotides are TGTGCCAGCAGTTTATTCGCAATGATTGGAGATGAGCAGTTCTTC. V is TRBV27 and J is TRBJ2-1; D call uncertain. The V end lost 1 base, the J end lost 8 bases, and 15 bases lay between the germline ends. The CDR3 covers 15 residues. Germline CDR1 MNHEY, CDR2 SMNVEV (reference sequence).

This clone showed up just a few times. Other DNA variants within this sample encode the same CDR3. The CDR3 loop reads CASSPPGQGSYNSPLHF. In DNA form, the CDR3 reads TGTGCCAGCAGCCCTCCGGGACAGGGAAGTTATAATTCACCCCTCCACTTT. The chain is built from TRBV14 and TRBJ1-6; 9 bases map to TRBD1. The CDR3 contains 17 residues. In germline, CDR1 is SGHDN, CDR2 FVKESK. V lost 4 bases and J lost 4; bases outside the gene matches: 8.

The chain recombines TRBV19 with TRBJ2-7, with 8 bases fitting TRBD1. V dropped 6 bases and J dropped 0; count of bases not matched to a gene: 4. This CDR3 has 14 residues. Germline loops: CDR1 LNHDA, CDR2 SQIVND (reference sequence). CDR3 amino acids: CASSPGQVSYEQYF. DNA for the CDR3: TGTGCCAGTAGCCCGGGACAGGTCTCCTACGAGCAGTACTTC.

The genes are TRBV28 and TRBJ1-2; 8 nucleotides agree with TRBD1. Germline CDR1 MDHEN, CDR2 SYDVKM. J gave up 5 bases and V 2 bases, and 7 bases lay outside the gene matches. CDR3 length: 15 residues. CDR3 sequence (DNA): TGTGCCAGCAGTTTACCACCGGGACAGGCTTATGGCTACACCTTC. Translated, it gives CASSLPPGQAYGYTF.

The rearrangement links TRBV5-1 to TRBJ2-3; TRBD2 agrees at 7 bases. Germline V gene lookup returns CDR1 SGHRS and CDR2 YFSETQ. Trimming removed 6 bases from V and 5 bases from J; junction bases left unmatched: 12. The CDR3 sequence is 15 residues long. The CDR3 region has the DNA TGCGCCAGCACCTCAGCGGGGAAGGTGGGAGATACGCAGTATTTT. Its protein is CASTSAGKVGDTQYF.

The chain uses TRBV4-2 and TRBJ1-3; perhaps TRBD1 as D (5 bases). Germline CDR1 LGHNA, CDR2 YNFKEQ. Trimming removed 3 bases from V and 1 base from J, with 10 bases in between. This CDR3 has 15 residues. For the CDR3, the DNA is TGTGCCAGCAGCCAGCTACGACAGTCTGGAAACACCATATATTTT. Translating gives CASSQLRQSGNTIYF.

The chain uses TRBV7-3 and TRBJ2-3; perhaps TRBD2 as D (6 bases). The CDR3 runs 15 residues. V was shortened by 5 bases and J by 1 base, with 13 bases between the two germline ends. Germline assignment: CDR1 SGHTA and CDR2 FQGTGA. The CDR3 is CASSPSGGGTDTQYF. The CDR3 DNA reads as TGTGCCAGCAGCCCCAGCGGAGGGGGCACAGATACGCAGTATTTT.

The gene calls are TRBV7-6 and TRBJ2-7; possible D gene TRBD1, 6 bases. V gave up 0 bases and J gave up 0 bases, with 9 bases separating them. Germline assignment: CDR1 SGHVS and CDR2 FNYEAQ. The CDR3 is 15 amino acids. The CDR3 bases are TGTGCCAGCAGCTTAGCGGGGGCCGTCTCCTACGAGCAGTACTTC. Encoded protein: CASSLAGAVSYEQYF.

This clone was seen a handful of times. The chain couples TRBV4-1 to TRBJ2-1, with a weak D call TRBD1 (6 bases). Germline lookup yields CDR1 MGHRA and CDR2 YSYEKL. The CDR3 loop spans 15 amino acids. The V gene lost 3 bases and the J gene lost 3 bases, with 12 bases spanning the gap. In nucleotides, the CDR3 is TGCGCCAGCAGCCACCAACAGGGTTACTACAATGAGCAGTTCTTC. Residues: CASSHQQGYYNEQFF.

This clone showed up just once. This chain uses TRBV10-3 with TRBJ1-5; a weak D match, TRBD1 (5 bases). Germline V CDR1 and CDR2: ENHRY, SYGVKD. V gave up 0 bases and J gave up 2 bases, with 8 bases separating them. CDR3 length: 15 amino acids. CDR3: CAISESGRGNQPQHF. The CDR3 nucleotides are TGTGCCATCAGTGAGTCGGGCAGGGGCAATCAGCCCCAGCATTTT.

V is TRBV5-1 and J is TRBJ1-5; TRBD1 matches at 7 bases. The CDR3 spans 14 residues. In germline, CDR1 is SGHRS, CDR2 YFSETQ. Trimming at V came to 4 bases and at J to 4 bases, leaving 5 bases not matched to a gene. The CDR3 is CASSPTGENQPQHF. As DNA, the CDR3 is TGCGCCAGCAGCCCTACAGGGGAGAATCAGCCCCAGCATTTT. The complete variable domain, with remaining parts taken from reference TRBV5-1 and TRBJ1-5, reads KAGVTQTPRYLIKTRGQQVTLSCSPISGHRSVSWYQQTPGQGLQFLFEYFSETQRNKGNFPGRFSGRQFSNSRSEMNVSTLELGDSALYLCASSPTGENQPQHFGDGTRLSIL.

The chain joins TRBV7-8 to TRBJ2-7, with D perhaps matching TRBD2 (7 bases). The CDR3 is made up of 16 amino acids. Between the trimmed V and J ends, which lost 5 bases and 3 bases, there was a span of 20 bases. CDR1 is SGHVS and CDR2 is FQNEAQ in the germline V gene. The CDR3 DNA sequence: TGTGCCAGCAGCACCCTCCCGGGGGGCACCCTCTACGAGCAGTACTTC. Encoded protein: CASSTLPGGTLYEQYF.

This chain joins TRBV9 and TRBJ2-3; TRBD2 agrees at 8 bases. Germline CDR1 is SGDLS and CDR2 is YYNGEE. This CDR3 spans 16 amino acids. The trim removed 6 bases at V and 0 bases at J, leaving 9 bases unmatched. CDR3 DNA: TGTGCCAGCACCGGGGGGGACTTCTCTAGCACAGATACGCAGTATTTT. Its protein product is CASTGGDFSSTDTQYF.

This sequence joins TRBV29-1 and TRBJ2-7; the D gene is possibly TRBD2 (5 bases). The germline V gene encodes CDR1 SQVTM and CDR2 ANQGSEA. The CDR3 spans 12 residues. V was clipped by 5 bases and J by 3 bases, with 11 bases between them. DNA for the CDR3: TGCAGCGTTCTTTCAGAGGGCTACGAGCAGTACTTC. Translated: CSVLSEGYEQYF.

The rearrangement uses TRBV6-5 and TRBJ2-5, with D possibly TRBD1 on 6 matching bases. The CDR3 runs 15 residues. The V gene lost 0 bases and the J gene lost 5 bases, with 13 bases spanning the gap. Per the germline V gene, CDR1 is MNHEY and CDR2 is SVGAGI. The CDR3 sequence: CASSYSHRALETQYF. DNA for the CDR3: TGTGCCAGCAGTTACTCGCACAGGGCCTTGGAGACCCAGTACTTC.

A single count supports this clone. The V and J genes are TRBV18 and TRBJ2-1, with 9 positions matching TRBD1. V was clipped by 4 bases and J by 3 bases; unmatched bases: 1. CDR1 is KGHSH and CDR2 is LQKENI in the germline V gene. The CDR3 has 14 amino acids. CDR3 bases: TGTGCCAGCTCACGGGACAGGGACTACAATGAGCAGTTCTTC. It translates to CASSRDRDYNEQFF.

V gene TRBV6-2 or TRBV6-3 combines with J gene TRBJ2-1; D remains unclear. The CDR3 has 11 residues. Germline V gene sequence: CDR1 MNHEY, CDR2 SVGEGT. V lost 5 bases and J 8 bases, leaving 7 bases between the germline ends. The CDR3 bases are TGTGCCAGCAGTCTCGGTCATGAGCAGTTCTTC. Translation gives CASSLGHEQFF.

The rearrangement links TRBV11-3 to TRBJ2-2, with D maybe TRBD2 (5 bases). Trimming pared 5 bases from V and 6 bases from J, leaving 10 bases between. CDR1 SGHNT and CDR2 YENEEA come from the germline V gene. This CDR3 is built from 13 residues. The CDR3 spells CASSADYAGELFF. The CDR3 DNA reads TGTGCCAGCAGCGCCGACTACGCCGGGGAGCTGTTTTTT. Drawing the rest from reference TRBV11-3 and TRBJ2-2, the complete variable domain is EAGVVQSPRYKIIEKKQPVAFWCNPISGHNTLYWYLQNLGQGPELLIRYENEEAVDDSQLPKDRFSAERLKGVDSTLKIQPAELGDSAVYLCASSADYAGELFFGEGSRLTVL.

The rearrangement uses TRBV19 and TRBJ1-3; no firm D call. V gave up 4 bases and J gave up 0 bases, with 13 bases separating them. This CDR3 comprises 16 residues. Germline V CDR1 and CDR2: LNHDA, SQIVND (reference sequence). The CDR3 loop is CASSNVLESSGNTIYF. The CDR3 region has the DNA TGTGCCAGTAGTAACGTTCTGGAGAGCTCTGGAAACACCATATATTTT.

This clone was observed a single time. The chain recombines TRBV25-1 with TRBJ1-1, with D possibly matching TRBD1 (6 bases). The germline V gene has CDR1 MGHDK and CDR2 SYGVNS. Trimming shortened V by 6 bases and J by 0 bases, and 14 bases separated the two germline ends. The CDR3 runs to 15 residues. CDR3 DNA: TGTGCCAGCAGAGGGGGGGGGAATATGAACACTGAAGCTTTCTTT. Amino acid sequence: CASRGGGNMNTEAFF.

CDR3 in DNA: TGTGCCAGCAGTTTAAACAGGGTTGGCTACACCTTC. Residues: CASSLNRVGYTF. The chain recombines TRBV28 with TRBJ1-2; a possible D gene is TRBD1 (6 bases). In germline, CDR1 is MDHEN, CDR2 SYDVKM. V was shortened by 2 bases and J by 7 bases, with 8 bases between the two germline ends. The CDR3 is 12 amino acids.

The chain has TRBV5-5 and TRBJ1-4; D possibly corresponds to TRBD1 (6 bases). V lost 6 bases and J lost 5, with 20 bases in between. This CDR3 spans 16 amino acids. Germline V gene sequence: CDR1 SGHKS, CDR2 YYEKEE (reference sequence). CDR3 sequence: CASNLGRGTKNEKLFF. The CDR3, as DNA: TGTGCCAGCAATCTCGGGAGGGGGACAAAAAATGAAAAACTGTTTTTT.

This chain links TRBV19 with TRBJ1-2; 10 bases are shared with TRBD1. J gave up 8 bases and V 9 bases, and 18 bases lay outside the gene matches. Looked up from germline, CDR1 is LNHDA and CDR2 is SQIVND (reference sequence). The CDR3 has 16 residues. CDR3 protein: CASQQPGQGLVWGYTF. The DNA for the CDR3 is TGTGCCAGCCAACAACCGGGACAGGGGCTGGTTTGGGGCTACACCTTC.

The chain combines TRBV5-1 with TRBJ2-3; the D gene is possibly TRBD1 (5 bases). Germline V lookup: CDR1 SGHRS, CDR2 YFSETQ. CDR3 length: 14 amino acids. V lost 0 bases and J lost 2, with 7 bases in between. As DNA, the CDR3 is TGCGCCAGCAGCTTGGCACAGGCCACAGATACGCAGTATTTT. Protein: CASSLAQATDTQYF. Together with reference TRBV5-1 and TRBJ2-3, the CDR3 gives the full variable domain: KAGVTQTPRYLIKTRGQQVTLSCSPISGHRSVSWYQQTPGQGLQFLFEYFSETQRNKGNFPGRFSGRQFSNSRSEMNVSTLELGDSALYLCASSLAQATDTQYFGPGTRLTVL.

Only one count was recorded for this clone. The V and J genes are TRBV5-1 and TRBJ1-3; 9 bases map to TRBD1. Looked up from germline, CDR1 is SGHRS and CDR2 is YFSETQ. With V trimmed by 3 bases and J by 4 bases, 5 bases remained unmatched. The CDR3 is 15 amino acids. As DNA, the CDR3 is TGCGCCAGCAGCTCTGGGACAGGGCAAGGAAACACCATATATTTT. Its translation: CASSSGTGQGNTIYF.

The genes are TRBV6-6 and TRBJ2-1; 7 bases are shared with TRBD2. Germline CDR1 MNHNY, CDR2 SVGAGI (reference sequence). The CDR3 loop spans 15 amino acids. With 2 bases clipped from V and 4 bases from J, the junction kept 5 bases outside the gene matches. The CDR3 here is CASSYLGGWYNEQFF. In DNA, the CDR3 is TGTGCCAGCAGTTACCTGGGGGGGTGGTACAATGAGCAGTTCTTC.

This clone was seen a single time. As DNA, the CDR3 is TGTGCCAGCAGCGGAAACTGGGGCGCCTACGAGCAGTACTTC. Its translation: CASSGNWGAYEQYF. The V and J genes are TRBV5-6 and TRBJ2-7, with D maybe TRBD1 (5 bases). The CDR3 is 14 amino acids. V was shortened by 4 bases and J by 2 bases, with 13 bases between the two germline ends. Looked up from germline, CDR1 is SGHDT and CDR2 is YYEEEE.